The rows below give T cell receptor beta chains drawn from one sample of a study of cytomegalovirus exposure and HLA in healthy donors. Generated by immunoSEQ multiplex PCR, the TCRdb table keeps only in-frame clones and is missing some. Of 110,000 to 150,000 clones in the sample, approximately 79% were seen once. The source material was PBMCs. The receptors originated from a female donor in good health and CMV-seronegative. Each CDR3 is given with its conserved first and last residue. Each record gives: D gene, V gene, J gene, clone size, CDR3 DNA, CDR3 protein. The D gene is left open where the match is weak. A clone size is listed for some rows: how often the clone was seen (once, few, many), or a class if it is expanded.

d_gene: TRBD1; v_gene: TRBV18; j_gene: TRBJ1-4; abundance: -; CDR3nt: TGTGCCAGCTCACCTGGAATCGACAGGGGAGAAAAACTGTTTTTT; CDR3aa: CASSPGIDRGEKLFF
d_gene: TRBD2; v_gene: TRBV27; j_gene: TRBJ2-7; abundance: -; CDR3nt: TGTGCCAGCAGTCCCTGGGAGGGAAAAGGATTTGAGCAGTACTTC; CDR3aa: CASSPWEGKGFEQYF
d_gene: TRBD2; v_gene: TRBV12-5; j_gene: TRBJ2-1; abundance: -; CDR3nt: TGTGCTAGTGGTTTTTCCCCCAACGCACTAGCGGGAGACAATGAGCAGTTCTTC; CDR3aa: CASGFSPNALAGDNEQFF
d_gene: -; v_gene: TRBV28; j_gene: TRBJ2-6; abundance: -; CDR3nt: TGTGCCAGCCGACAGAGCTCTGGGGCCAACGTCCTGACTTTC; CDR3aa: CASRQSSGANVLTF
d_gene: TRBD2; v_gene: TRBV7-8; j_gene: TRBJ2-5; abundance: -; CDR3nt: TGTGCCAGCAGTCCCGGGGGGAGGGAGACCCAGTACTTC; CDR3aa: CASSPGGRETQYF
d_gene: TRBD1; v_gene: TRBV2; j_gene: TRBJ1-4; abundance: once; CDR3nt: TGTGCCAGCAGGGACAGGGACGGCACCGGAAAACTGTTTTTT; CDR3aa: CASRDRDGTGKLFF
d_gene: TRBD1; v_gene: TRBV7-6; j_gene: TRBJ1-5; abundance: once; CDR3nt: TGTGCCAGCAGCCCCCTGTCGTTGGGCAGGGGGAATCAGCCCCAGCATTTT; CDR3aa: CASSPLSLGRGNQPQHF
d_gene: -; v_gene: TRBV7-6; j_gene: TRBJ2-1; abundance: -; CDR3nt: TGTGCCAGCAGCTTAGTTGCAGGTTTTGAGCAGTTCTTC; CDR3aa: CASSLVAGFEQFF
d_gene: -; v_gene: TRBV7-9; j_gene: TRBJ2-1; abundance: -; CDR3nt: TGTGCCAGCAGCTACCAGGGAGGAGGAAATGAGCAGTTCTTC; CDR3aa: CASSYQGGGNEQFF
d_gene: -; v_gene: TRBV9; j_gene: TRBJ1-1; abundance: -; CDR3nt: TGTGCCAGCAGCGTAGTCAGGGGAAACACTGAAGCTTTCTTT; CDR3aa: CASSVVRGNTEAFF
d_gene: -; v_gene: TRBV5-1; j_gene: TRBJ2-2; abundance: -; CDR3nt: TGCGCCAGCAGCCTCCGGGACTTTCACACCGGGGAGCTGTTTTTT; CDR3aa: CASSLRDFHTGELFF
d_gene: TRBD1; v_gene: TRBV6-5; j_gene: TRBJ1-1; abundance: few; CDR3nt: TGTGCCAGCAGAAGGACAGGTACGAACACTGAAGCTTTCTTT; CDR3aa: CASRRTGTNTEAFF
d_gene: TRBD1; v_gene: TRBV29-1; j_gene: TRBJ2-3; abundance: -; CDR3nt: TGCAGCGTTGGGCCGGGACAGAGCACAGATACGCAGTATTTT; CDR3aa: CSVGPGQSTDTQYF
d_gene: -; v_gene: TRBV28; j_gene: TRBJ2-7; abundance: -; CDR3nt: TGTGCCAGCAGCAACCCCGGGGGCGAGCAGTACTTC; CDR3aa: CASSNPGGEQYF
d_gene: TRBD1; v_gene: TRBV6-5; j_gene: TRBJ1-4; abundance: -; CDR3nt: TGTGCCAGCAGTTACGACAGGGGGCCTAATGAAAAACTGTTTTTT; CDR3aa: CASSYDRGPNEKLFF
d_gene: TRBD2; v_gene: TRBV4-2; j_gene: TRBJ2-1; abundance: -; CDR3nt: TGTGCCAGCAGCCAAGTTCTGGGTCCAGCGGGAGGGCAGGCTGAGCAGTTCTTC; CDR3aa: CASSQVLGPAGGQAEQFF
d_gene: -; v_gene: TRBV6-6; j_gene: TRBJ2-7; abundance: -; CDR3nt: TGTGCCAGCAGTTATTTGCCTACGTTGCCGTTCTACGAGCAGTACTTC; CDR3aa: CASSYLPTLPFYEQYF
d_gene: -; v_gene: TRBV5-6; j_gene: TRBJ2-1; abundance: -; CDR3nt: TGTGCCAGCAGCTTTGATACCCAGTACAATGAGCAGTTCTTC; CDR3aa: CASSFDTQYNEQFF
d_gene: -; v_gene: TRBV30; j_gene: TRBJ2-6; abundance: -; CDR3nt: TGTGCCTTATACCACTTTAGCTCTGGGGCCAACGTCCTGACTTTC; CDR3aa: CALYHFSSGANVLTF
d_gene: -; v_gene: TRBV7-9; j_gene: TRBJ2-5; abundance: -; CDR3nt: TGTGCCAGCAGCCCACGGGGACAAGAGACCCAGTACTTC; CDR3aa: CASSPRGQETQYF
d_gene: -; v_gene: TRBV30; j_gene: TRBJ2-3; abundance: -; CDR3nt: TGTGCCTGGAGCGAGGGAAGCACAGATACGCAGTATTTT; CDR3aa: CAWSEGSTDTQYF
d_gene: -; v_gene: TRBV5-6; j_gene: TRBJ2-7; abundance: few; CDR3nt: TGTGCCAGCAGCTTGTATGCTGGAGGCGAGCAGTACTTC; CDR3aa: CASSLYAGGEQYF
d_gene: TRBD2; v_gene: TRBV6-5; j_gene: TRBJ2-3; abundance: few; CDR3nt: TGTGCCACCGGGACTAGCGGGAGGCCAGATACGCAGTATTTT; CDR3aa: CATGTSGRPDTQYF
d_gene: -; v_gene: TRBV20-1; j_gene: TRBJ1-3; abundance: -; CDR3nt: TGCAGTGCTAGATTAGTTAACACCATATATTTT; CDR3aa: CSARLVNTIYF
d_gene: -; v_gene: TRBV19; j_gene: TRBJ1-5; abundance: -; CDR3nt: TGTGCCAGTACCGTGGCCCCTTATAGCAATCAGCCCCAGCATTTT; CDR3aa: CASTVAPYSNQPQHF
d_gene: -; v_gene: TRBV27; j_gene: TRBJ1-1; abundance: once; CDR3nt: TGTGCCAGCAGTTTGGGACAGAACACTGAAGCTTTCTTT; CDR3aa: CASSLGQNTEAFF